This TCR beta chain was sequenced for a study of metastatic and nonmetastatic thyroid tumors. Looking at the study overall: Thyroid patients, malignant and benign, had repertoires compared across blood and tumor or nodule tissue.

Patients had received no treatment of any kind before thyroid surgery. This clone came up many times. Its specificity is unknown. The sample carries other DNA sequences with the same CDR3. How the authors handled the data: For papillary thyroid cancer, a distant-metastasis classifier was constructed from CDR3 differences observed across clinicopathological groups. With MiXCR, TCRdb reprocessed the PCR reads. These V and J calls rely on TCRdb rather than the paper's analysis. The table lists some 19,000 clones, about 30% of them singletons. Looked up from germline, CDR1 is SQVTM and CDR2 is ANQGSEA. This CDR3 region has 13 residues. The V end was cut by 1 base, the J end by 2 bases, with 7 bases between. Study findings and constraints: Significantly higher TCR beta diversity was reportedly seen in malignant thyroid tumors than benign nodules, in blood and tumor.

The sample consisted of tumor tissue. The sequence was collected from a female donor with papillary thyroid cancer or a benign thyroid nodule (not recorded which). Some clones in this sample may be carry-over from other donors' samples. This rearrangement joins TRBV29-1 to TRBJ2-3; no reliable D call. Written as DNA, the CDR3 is TGCAGCGTTGAAGTCCCCCCCACAGATACGCAGTATTTT. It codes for CSVEVPPTDTQYF.